This T cell receptor (beta chain) was recorded in a study of vaccination effects on CD4 cells after COVID-19. Study-level background: Two-dose vaccination with either BNT162b2 or mRNA-1273 was given to the participants. Findings and caveats of the study: Cross-reactivity with common cold coronaviruses was shown by only 1 of 255 vaccine-induced clones in healthy vaccinees.

The CDR3 is 15 residues long. Germline V CDR1 and CDR2: LGHDT, YNNKEL (reference sequence). Between the trimmed V and J ends, which lost 6 bases and 0 bases, there was a span of 14 bases. Worth noting for this clone: Its antigen is currently unknown.

After expansion with viral peptide pools in the ViraFEST assay, antigen-specific CD4+ T cells were sequenced. Cultured cells yielded isolated CD4+ T cells after approximately nine days. Prior SARS-CoV-2 infection was absent in the vaccine recipients, as shown by negative nucleocapsid antibodies. Some clones are missing from TCRdb's copy, which holds only in-frame ones; the method was immunoSEQ multiplex PCR. The sample records about 54,000 clones, approximately 70% being singletons. V is TRBV3-1 (or the pseudogene TRBV3-2) and J is TRBJ2-5; a possible D gene is TRBD1 (5 bases). The source was CD4+ T cells from PBMCs cultured with SARS-CoV-2 spike peptides, collected before COVID-19 vaccination. This receptor was taken from a human donor who received a COVID-19 vaccine. The CDR3 spells CASRNRKGHQETQYF. The CDR3 nucleotides are TGTGCCAGCAGAAACAGGAAAGGGCACCAAGAGACCCAGTACTTC.